Listed here is a single T cell receptor (beta chain). No cognate antigen has been identified for it. Base quality data are lacking; no much larger clone is found one base away. The donors were healthy, HIV-negative adults who had no recently reported acute infections or vaccinations. Every donor was a Caucasian adult residing in Nashville, Tennessee, USA. Magnetic negative selection was used to enrich CD4+ T cells, after which naive cells were positively selected on CD45RA and the negative fraction became the memory subset. After blood collection by leukapheresis, PBMCs were isolated using Ficoll-Histopaque density gradient centrifugation and then cryopreserved in the vapor phase of liquid nitrogen. Analytical flow cytometry was used to check the purity and quantity of each magnetically sorted T cell population. Genomic DNA was isolated from each sorted fraction and quantified by UV absorbance on a Nanodrop 2000c.

Using the deep immunoSEQ assay, TCR CDR3 regions were amplified from genomic DNA by multiplex PCR. Genomic DNA extracted from each cell subset was distributed evenly over all wells of several immunoSEQ 96-well plates, and each plate served as one replicate. For sorted subsets, each replicate PCR was loaded with approximately 0.2 ug genomic DNA, equivalent to about 33,000 T cell genomes. Purified libraries were quantified with a Qubit 3.0 fluorometer, sized on a Bioanalyzer 2100, and re-quantified with the KAPA Library Quantification kit. Each immunoSEQ 96-well plate was sequenced on its own single-read 150-cycle Illumina NextSeq 550 flow cell. Turning to the authors' computational methods: Because the immunoSEQ output held only junctional sequences and lacked quality scores, the filtering could not match the filtering applied to full-length reads. Sequences were annotated with PyIR, a Python wrapper for IgBLAST v1.9, using IMGT germline references to assign V/J genes and CDR3. Reads with weak V/J assignments (E-value above 1e-6), missing CDR3, stop codons, out-of-frame junctions, or ambiguous translated residues were removed. A V3J clonotype was defined by an identical inferred V gene, J gene, and CDR3 amino acid sequence. Percentage overlap between repertoires was computed as shared unique clonotypes divided by the size of the smaller repertoire. Repertoire richness was assessed with RTK rarefaction, the Chao1 estimator, and Recon v2.1 estimates of unobserved clonotypes. Generation probabilities for all TCRbeta clonotypes obtained by the gDNA method from a handful of donors were computed using OLGA. The immuneACCESS repertoire file appears here via TCRdb, limited to in-frame rearrangements. These files lack a portion of the clones; in checked studies, under half of the deficit traces to unresolved V genes, and the cause of the others is not known. That table gives V, J and clone size, and the DNA gave D and trimming. The sample table contains about 2,500,000 clones; only one count was recorded for around 90% of them. The top ten clonotypes cover 0.13% to 0.15% of the sample.

This sample is part of a study of shared clonotypes between healthy human individuals (dated by TCRdb to 2018 to 2020). In terms of the full investigation: Three men and a couple of women, aged 18 to 49 years, made up the cohort. Blood TCR repertoires of roughly five healthy adults were deeply sequenced to estimate repertoire size and the extent of clonotype sharing between individuals. To increase sequencing depth and limit assay-specific biases, different laboratories used diverse techniques to prepare libraries and sequence TCR repertoires. For each donor, CD4 naive and CD4 memory were each run on three plates, CD8 naive on two plates, and CD8 memory on one plate. Per donor, leukapheresis produced somewhere between about 0.9 and 9.5 billion PBMCs. Study-level results and caveats: Compared with non-shared clonotypes, clonotypes shared by all four sorted-subset donors had higher generation probabilities. Naive subsets generally had larger estimated clonotype richness than memory subsets. Sharing across a few donors was observed for about 5% of naive CD4, 3.5% of naive CD8, 2% to 2.5% of memory CD4, and about 0.4% of memory CD8 clonotypes. The genetic and exposure-history diversity represented was limited by the small number of donors. Pairwise subsampling indicated that sequencing depth was expected to affect the degree of clonotype sharing among donors. Incomplete sequencing was indicated by rarefaction of sorted-subset datasets, despite the large sequencing depth. Sampling was restricted to blood, and TCR repertoires in tissue are likely to differ from TCR repertoires in blood.

After removal of 6 bases from V and 4 bases from J, the junction retains 2 bases not matched to a gene. The germline V gene specifies SNHLY as CDR1 and FYNNEI as CDR2. The CDR3 sequence holds 13 residues, the cysteine and phenylalanine included. Only the CDR3 DNA stays, 39 bases, in frame from base 1. The chain was built from TRBV2 and TRBJ1-2, with TRBD1 matching 10 junction bases. The clonotype was recovered from a man aged 18 to 29 in good health. The specimen sequenced was naive CD4+ T cells sorted from blood. This sample's cell subset or site label indicates: CD45RA+ positively selected. Read as DNA, the sequence is TGTGCCAGCAGGACAGGGGGCACCTATGGCTACACCTTC. Its coded protein is CASRTGGTYGYTF.